The rows below give T cell receptor beta chains drawn from one sample of a study of identical twins. MiXCR was run by TCRdb on the 5' RACE reads, yielding one entry per CDR3 protein. The sample includes hundreds of thousands of distinct CDR3 sequences, 7.1% of them seen just once. The sample also formed part of further work on yellow fever vaccine responses in identical twins.

Sequencing used PBMCs. The receptors come from a woman younger than 35 in good health. Both conserved end residues are part of each CDR3. The D gene is left open where the match is weak. Not every row has a clone size; where given, it reads once, few, many or a size class.

>TRBV7-9|.|TRBJ1-1|few
TGTGCCAGTACTACACAGGGGAACACTGAAGCTTTCTTT
CASTTQGNTEAFF
>TRBV5-1|TRBD1|TRBJ1-2|.
TGCGCCAGCAGCGTCCGGGACAGGGTGCTCCAAAACTATGGCTACACCTTC
CASSVRDRVLQNYGYTF
>TRBV20-1|.|TRBJ1-1|many
TGCAGTGCCTTGTTCGTCATGAACACTGAAGCTTTCTTT
CSALFVMNTEAFF
>TRBV7-8|.|TRBJ1-1|few
TGTGCCAGCAGTCGAACGGGTTGGGGGACTGAAGCTTTCTTT
CASSRTGWGTEAFF
>TRBV20-1|.|TRBJ1-5|.
TGCAGCGCCCTAGGGGGGGTCGGTCAGCCCCAGCATTTT
CSALGGVGQPQHF
>TRBV10-3|TRBD2|TRBJ2-7|.
TGTGCCATCAGTGACAGGACTAGCGGGAGATCCTACGAGCAGTACTTC
CAISDRTSGRSYEQYF
>TRBV6-1|.|TRBJ2-1|few
TGTGCCAGCAGTGACGGCGGGGCAGGAGGGAATGAGCAGTTCTTC
CASSDGGAGGNEQFF
>TRBV5-1|.|TRBJ1-2|many
TGCGCCAGCAGCTTGGAAGGAGGAGAGGCCCCTGGCTACACCTTC
CASSLEGGEAPGYTF
>TRBV24-1|TRBD1|TRBJ2-3|few
TGTGCCACCAGTGACCACACCCGAGGACAGGGCGCAGATACGCAGTATTTT
CATSDHTRGQGADTQYF
>TRBV27|.|TRBJ2-4|.
TGTGCCAGCAGTTTCAGGGCGGAGTCCAAAAACATTCAGTACTTC
CASSFRAESKNIQYF
>TRBV12-3/TRBV12-4|.|TRBJ2-7|.
TGTGCCAGCAGCCTCCCCGGGGGCGAGCAGTACTTC
CASSLPGGEQYF
>TRBV20-1|TRBD2|TRBJ2-3|.
TGCAGTGCTGAACAAGGACTAGCGGTAGATACGCAGTATTTT
CSAEQGLAVDTQYF
>TRBV28|.|TRBJ1-1|many
TGTGCCAGCAGTTTTCGGGGACAATCGTACACTGAAGCTTTCTTT
CASSFRGQSYTEAFF
>TRBV6-1|.|TRBJ1-6|.
TGTGCCAGCAGTGACGACCGAGTCAATAATTCACCCCTCCACTTT
CASSDDRVNNSPLHF
>TRBV28|.|TRBJ1-6|.
TGTGCCAGCAGTTTATCTACCCCCAGGAGGTCCGGGGCTCGACGCTTT
CASSLSTPRRSGARRF
>TRBV7-2|.|TRBJ1-3|many
TGTGCCAGCAGCACCAAACAGGGTTACAATGGAAACACCATATATTTT
CASSTKQGYNGNTIYF
>TRBV10-3|.|TRBJ2-5|few
TGTGCCATCGGCTTGGGAGAGACCCAGTACTTC
CAIGLGETQYF
>TRBV10-3|.|TRBJ1-1|few
TGTGCCATCAGTGAGTCGAGGGACAAGAACACTGAAGCTTTCTTT
CAISESRDKNTEAFF
>TRBV11-2|TRBD1|TRBJ2-2|few
TGTGCCAGCAGCTTAGTCCAGGGGGCAGGCACCGGGGAGCTGTTTTTT
CASSLVQGAGTGELFF
>TRBV12-3/TRBV12-4|TRBD2|TRBJ2-1|many
TGTGCCAGCAGTTTAGGACTAGCGGGAGGGCCCTCCCACAATGAGCAGTTCTTC
CASSLGLAGGPSHNEQFF
>TRBV6-1|.|TRBJ1-4|few
TGTGCCAGCAAGCTGACCCCAGGAGCAGCTAATGAAAAACTGTTTTTT
CASKLTPGAANEKLFF
>TRBV3-1|TRBD2|TRBJ2-3|.
TGTGCCAGCAGCCGGCCTTTGGCAGCGGGGCCAGATACGCAGTATTTT
CASSRPLAAGPDTQYF
>TRBV5-1|.|TRBJ2-7|few
TGCGCCAGCGCCCCGGCCAGGGACGCAGCCTACGAGCAGTACTTC
CASAPARDAAYEQYF
>TRBV28|.|TRBJ2-7|few
TGTGCCAGCAGTTTAAGTTCAACAGGGCAGTCCTACGAGCAGTACTTC
CASSLSSTGQSYEQYF
>TRBV6-1|.|TRBJ2-4|.
TGTGCCAGTGCTAATACCAATACCGGGACATCGAACATTCAGTACTTC
CASANTNTGTSNIQYF
>TRBV9|TRBD2|TRBJ2-2|few
TGTGCCAGCAGCGTATCCACTGGACTAGCGGGGGGGAACACCGGGGAGCTGTTTTTT
CASSVSTGLAGGNTGELFF
>TRBV18|.|TRBJ2-6|.
TGTGCCAGCTCACCACCACGGGCAGCTGGGGCCAACGTCCTGACTTTC
CASSPPRAAGANVLTF
>TRBV6-5|.|TRBJ2-3|few
TGTGCCAGCAGTTACAGGAGGTTCGGAGCTAGCACAGATACGCAGTATTTT
CASSYRRFGASTDTQYF
>TRBV29-1|.|TRBJ2-5|.
TGCAGCGCCTCGATCATCCAAGAGACCCAGTACTTC
CSASIIQETQYF
>TRBV7-9|.|TRBJ1-4|.
TGTGCCAGCAGCCTCAGAGAGGCTAATGAAAAACTGTTTTTT
CASSLREANEKLFF
>TRBV6-5|.|TRBJ1-2|many
TGTGCCAGCAGTCCCTCGGGGGGCGAGGACTACACCTTC
CASSPSGGEDYTF
>TRBV29-1|.|TRBJ1-1|many
TGCAGCGTCACACAGGGCCTGAACACTGAAGCTTTCTTT
CSVTQGLNTEAFF
>TRBV28|.|TRBJ1-2|.
TGTGCCAGCAGTCTCCGATGGATGGGGTCGGGCTACACCTTC
CASSLRWMGSGYTF
>TRBV3-1|.|TRBJ2-3|.
TGTGCCAGCAGCCAAGTAATAAACCCAACAGAGGATACGCAGTATTTT
CASSQVINPTEDTQYF
>TRBV5-1|.|TRBJ1-6|.
TGCGCCAGCAGCTTGACAGTACTCCATTCACCCCTCCACTTT
CASSLTVLHSPLHF
>TRBV5-1|.|TRBJ2-3|many
TGCGCCAGCAGCCCCGGACTAGGGGGCCCGGATACGCAGTATTTT
CASSPGLGGPDTQYF
>TRBV6-1|TRBD1|TRBJ2-7|few
TGTGCCACACAGAGACAGGGTTGGAGCGAGCAGTACTTC
CATQRQGWSEQYF
>TRBV20-1|.|TRBJ2-5|few
TGCAGTGCTAGAGTGATAGTTGCCCAAGAGACCCAGTACTTC
CSARVIVAQETQYF
>TRBV20-1|.|TRBJ1-1|.
TGCAGTGCTAGAGATGAGAACACTGAAGCTTTCTTT
CSARDENTEAFF
>TRBV20-1|.|TRBJ1-4|.
TGCAGTGCTAGCCCCTGGGCAGGGGATGAAAAACTGTTTTTT
CSASPWAGDEKLFF
>TRBV20-1|TRBD2|TRBJ2-3|.
TGCAGTGCAAGTACAACGGGACTAGCGGACACAGATACGCAGTATTTT
CSASTTGLADTDTQYF
>TRBV27|TRBD1|TRBJ2-1|.
TGTGCCAGCAACCTCAGGGGGCGCGAATACGGTGAGCAGTTCTTC
CASNLRGREYGEQFF
>TRBV27|TRBD1|TRBJ2-7|.
TGTGCCAGCAGCAGGGGGACCGGGCCGAGCGGATACGAGCAGTACTTC
CASSRGTGPSGYEQYF
>TRBV3-1|.|TRBJ1-6|few
TGTGCCAGCAGCACCGGGGGGAGGTCTAATTCACCCCTCCACTTT
CASSTGGRSNSPLHF
>TRBV10-2|.|TRBJ2-5|few
TGCGCCAGCAGTGAGATCGGGGAGACCCAGTACTTC
CASSEIGETQYF
>TRBV5-1|.|TRBJ2-1|.
TGCGCCAGCAGCCCCCGGGGGAGCCGTAATGAGCAGTTCTTC
CASSPRGSRNEQFF
>TRBV5-1|.|TRBJ1-1|many
TGCGCCAGCAGCTTGGTTGGGGGGGGAAACACTGAAGCTTTCTTT
CASSLVGGGNTEAFF
>TRBV20-1|TRBD2|TRBJ2-3|many
TGCAGTGCTTCCGGACTAGCGGAAATCACAGATACGCAGTATTTT
CSASGLAEITDTQYF
>TRBV20-1|TRBD2|TRBJ2-1|.
TGCAGTGCTAGTCCGAGCGGGAGAGTCGGTGGTGAGCAGTTCTTC
CSASPSGRVGGEQFF
>TRBV4-1|.|TRBJ1-4|.
TGCGCCAGCAGCCTCAGCTCAACTAATGAAAAACTGTTTTTT
CASSLSSTNEKLFF
>TRBV9|TRBD1|TRBJ2-1|.
TGTGCCAGCAGCGTAGAACAGGGGAGCTCCTACAATGAGCAGTTCTTC
CASSVEQGSSYNEQFF
>TRBV29-1|.|TRBJ2-3|few
TGCAGCGTCCACGAAAGGGGGAGCACAGATACGCAGTATTTT
CSVHERGSTDTQYF
>TRBV12-3/TRBV12-4|TRBD2|TRBJ2-2|once
TGTGCCAGCTGTTTCACCTCAAGATGGTGGGAGGGTGCCACCGGGGAGCTGTTTTTT
CASCFTSRWWEGATGELFF
>TRBV5-1|.|TRBJ2-2|many
TGCGCCAGCAGCTTGGTACAGCAGAACACCGGGGAGCTGTTTTTT
CASSLVQQNTGELFF
>TRBV15|.|TRBJ2-7|.
TGTGCCACCAGCACGCGACCGATTCCACCACCCTACGAGCAGTACTTC
CATSTRPIPPPYEQYF
>TRBV7-2|.|TRBJ2-4|few
TGTGCCAGCAGCTTAGGCAGGGGCAGGACAAACATTCAGTACTTC
CASSLGRGRTNIQYF
>TRBV24-1|TRBD1|TRBJ2-1|.
TGTGCCACCAGTGATGCCAGCCGGGACAGGGGTTACAATGAGCAGTTCTTC
CATSDASRDRGYNEQFF
>TRBV3-1|.|TRBJ2-7|.
TGTGCCACCAGCCCCTCTACGGGGGCTGTTTGCGAGCAGTACTTC
CATSPSTGAVCEQYF
>TRBV4-1|TRBD1|TRBJ1-2|few
TGCGCCAGCAGCCAAGTGGAATTGGGCAGGGGGCGCGATAACTATGGCTACACCTTC
CASSQVELGRGRDNYGYTF